The 7 T cell receptor beta chains below come from one sample, sequenced in a study of neurological immune-mediated disorders. TCRdb re-called the 5' RACE reads with MiXCR, one entry per CDR3 protein. Among tens of thousands of distinct CDR3 sequences listed, roughly 13% were seen once. The specimen was PBMCs. The receptors were gathered from a woman aged 45-65 years with HTLV-1-associated myelopathy (HAM/TSP).

This clonotype came up many times. This rearrangement joins TRBV20-1 to TRBJ1-1; the D is unclear. The CDR3 extends over 15 amino acids. V was trimmed by 3 bases and J by 0 bases, leaving 14 bases between them. Germline V gene lookup returns CDR1 DFQATT and CDR2 SNEGSKA (reference sequence). The CDR3: CSARSYTDLNTEAFF. CDR3 nucleotides: TGCAGTGCTAGGTCATACACCGATTTGAACACTGAAGCTTTCTTT.

This clonotype appeared many times. V gene TRBV3-1 combines with J gene TRBJ1-5, with D perhaps matching TRBD1 (5 bases). V gave up 3 bases and J gave up 1 base, with 10 bases separating them. Germline CDR1 LGHDT, CDR2 YNNKEL (reference sequence). The CDR3 sequence is 15 residues long. The CDR3 nucleotides are TGTGCCAGCAGCCAGAGTCACAGGAGCAATCAGCCCCAGCATTTT. The encoded protein is CASSQSHRSNQPQHF.

The chain has TRBV11-2 and TRBJ2-2; 14 bases align to TRBD2. J lost 6 bases, V lost 6 bases, and 9 bases had no gene match. This CDR3 has 17 residues. In germline, CDR1 is SGHAT, CDR2 FQNNGV. This CDR3 is CASSLRLAGGPPGELFF. As DNA, the CDR3 is TGTGCCAGCAGTCTTAGACTAGCGGGGGGGCCACCCGGGGAGCTGTTTTTT.

This clonotype has at least ten counts. V is TRBV20-1 and J is TRBJ2-3; D gene ambiguous. Germline loops: CDR1 DFQATT, CDR2 SNEGSKA (reference sequence). Trimming took 7 bases from V and 2 from J, leaving 10 bases between them. This CDR3 contains 12 residues. The CDR3: CSVAPTTDTQYF. Written as DNA, the CDR3 is TGCAGTGTAGCTCCTACCACAGATACGCAGTATTTT.

In this sample, this clonotype turned up many times. The chain joins TRBV28 to TRBJ2-3, with D unresolved. Germline V gives CDR1 MDHEN, CDR2 SYDVKM. The CDR3 is 13 amino acids. The ends were cut back, 4 bases at V and 6 bases at J, with 11 bases in the middle. CDR3 nucleotide sequence: TGTGCCAGCAGTTCCCTGGGCTTGGATACGCAGTATTTT. Translating gives CASSSLGLDTQYF.

This clonotype showed up many times. CDR3 DNA: TGCAGTGCTAGACCATCCGGGACGCAAGAGACCCAGTACTTC. This gives the protein CSARPSGTQETQYF. The chain recombines TRBV20-1 with TRBJ2-5; D tentatively reads TRBD1 or TRBD2 (5 bases each). Germline V gives CDR1 DFQATT, CDR2 SNEGSKA (reference sequence). This CDR3 has 14 residues. Deletions cut 2 bases from V and 2 bases from J, with 12 bases between.

In this sample, this clonotype turned up many times. The genes are TRBV5-1 and TRBJ2-1; D might be TRBD1 (5 bases). This CDR3 contains 15 residues. Germline V gene lookup returns CDR1 SGHRS and CDR2 YFSETQ. V was trimmed by 0 bases and J by 6 bases, leaving 13 bases between them. For the CDR3, the DNA is TGCGCCAGCAGCTTGGCGTGGGGCTCTGGCAATGAGCAGTTCTTC. It translates to CASSLAWGSGNEQFF. Based on the CDR3 plus reference TRBV5-1 and TRBJ2-1, the full variable domain is KAGVTQTPRYLIKTRGQQVTLSCSPISGHRSVSWYQQTPGQGLQFLFEYFSETQRNKGNFPGRFSGRQFSNSRSEMNVSTLELGDSALYLCASSLAWGSGNEQFFGPGTRLTVL.